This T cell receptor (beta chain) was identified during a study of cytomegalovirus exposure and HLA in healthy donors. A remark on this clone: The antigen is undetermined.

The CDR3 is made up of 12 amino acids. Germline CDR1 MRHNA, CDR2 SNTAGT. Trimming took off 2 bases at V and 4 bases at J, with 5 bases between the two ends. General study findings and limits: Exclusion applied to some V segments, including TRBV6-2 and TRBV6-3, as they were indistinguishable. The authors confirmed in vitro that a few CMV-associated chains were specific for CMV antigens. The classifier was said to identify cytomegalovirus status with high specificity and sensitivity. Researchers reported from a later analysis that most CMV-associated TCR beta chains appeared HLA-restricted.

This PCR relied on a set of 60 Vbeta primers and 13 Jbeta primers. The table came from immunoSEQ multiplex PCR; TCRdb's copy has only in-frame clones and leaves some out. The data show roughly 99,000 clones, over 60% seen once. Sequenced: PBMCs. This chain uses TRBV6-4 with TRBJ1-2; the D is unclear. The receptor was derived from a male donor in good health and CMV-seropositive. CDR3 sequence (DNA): TGTGCCAGCAGTGACGGGCTCTATGGCTACACCTTC. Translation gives CASSDGLYGYTF.